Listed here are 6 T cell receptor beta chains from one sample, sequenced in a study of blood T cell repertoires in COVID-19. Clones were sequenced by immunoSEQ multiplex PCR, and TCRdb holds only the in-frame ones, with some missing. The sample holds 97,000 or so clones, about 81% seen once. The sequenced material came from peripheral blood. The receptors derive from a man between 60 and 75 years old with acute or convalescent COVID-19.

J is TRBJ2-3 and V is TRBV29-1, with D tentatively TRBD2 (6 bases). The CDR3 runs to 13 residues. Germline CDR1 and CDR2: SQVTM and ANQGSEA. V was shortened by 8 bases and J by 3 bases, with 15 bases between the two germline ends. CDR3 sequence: CSLIGGLTDTQYF. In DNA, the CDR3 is TGCAGCCTCATAGGAGGACTAACAGATACGCAGTATTTT.

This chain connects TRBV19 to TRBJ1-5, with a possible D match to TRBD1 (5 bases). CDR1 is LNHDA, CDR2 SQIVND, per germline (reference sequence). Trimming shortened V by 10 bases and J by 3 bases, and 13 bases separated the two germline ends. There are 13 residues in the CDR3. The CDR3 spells CATDDRNNQPQHF. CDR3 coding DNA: TGTGCCACCGACGACAGAAACAATCAGCCCCAGCATTTT. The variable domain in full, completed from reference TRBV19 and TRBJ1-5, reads DGGITQSPKYLFRKEGQNVTLSCEQNLNHDAMYWYRQDPGQGLRLIYYSQIVNDFQKGDIAEGYSVSREKKESFPLTVTSAQKNPTAFYLCATDDRNNQPQHFGDGTRLSIL.

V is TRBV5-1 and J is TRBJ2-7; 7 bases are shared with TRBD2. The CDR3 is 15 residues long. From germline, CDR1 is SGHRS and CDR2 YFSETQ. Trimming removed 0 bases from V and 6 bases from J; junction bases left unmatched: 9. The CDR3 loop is CASSLAGGLGSEQYF. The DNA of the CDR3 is TGCGCCAGCAGCTTGGCCGGAGGACTAGGGAGCGAGCAGTACTTC.

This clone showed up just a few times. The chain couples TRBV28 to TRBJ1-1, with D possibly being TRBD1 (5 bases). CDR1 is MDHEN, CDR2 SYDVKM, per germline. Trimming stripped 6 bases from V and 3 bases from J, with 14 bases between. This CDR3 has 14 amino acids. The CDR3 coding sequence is TGTGCCAGCAGCCTATGGGGGGGGTACACTGAAGCTTTCTTT. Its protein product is CASSLWGGYTEAFF.

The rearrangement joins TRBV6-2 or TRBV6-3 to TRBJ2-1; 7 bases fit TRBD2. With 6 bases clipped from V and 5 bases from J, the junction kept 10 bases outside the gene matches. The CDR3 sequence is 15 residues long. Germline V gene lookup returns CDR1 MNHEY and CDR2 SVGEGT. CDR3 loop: CASSSGLSGHNEQFF. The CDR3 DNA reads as TGTGCCAGCAGCTCGGGGCTTAGCGGGCACAATGAGCAGTTCTTC.

CDR3: CASGPLHTGNYEQYF. Here the CDR3 DNA reads TGTGCTAGTGGTCCCCTTCATACAGGCAACTACGAGCAGTACTTC. The chain has TRBV12-5 and TRBJ2-7, with TRBD1 as a possible D gene (5 bases). The CDR3 is 15 amino acids. The germline gives CDR1 LGHNT, CDR2 FRNRAP. V lost 5 bases to trimming and J lost 3 bases, with 17 bases between them. Combining the CDR3 with reference TRBV12-5 and TRBJ2-7 gives the whole variable domain DARVTQTPRHKVTEMGQEVTMRCQPILGHNTVFWYRQTMMQGLELLAYFRNRAPLDDSGMPKDRFSAEMPDATLATLKIQPSEPRDSAVYFCASGPLHTGNYEQYFGPGTRLTVT.